This passage covers 5 T cell receptor beta chains from one sample sequenced in a study of CD8 T cells in ankylosing spondylitis. TCRdb reprocessed the 5' RACE reads via MiXCR and lists one record per CDR3 protein. This sample carries approximately 150,000 distinct CDR3 sequences, 40% to 50% of them seen once, and the ten largest clones take roughly 15%. The source material was synovial fluid, either unsorted or a sorted T cell fraction (not recorded which). These receptor sequences come from a male donor with ankylosing spondylitis.

The chain couples TRBV28 to TRBJ2-2; D uncertain. The CDR3 loop spans 16 amino acids. Trimming shortened V by 5 bases and J by 0 bases, and 13 bases separated the two germline ends. CDR1 is MDHEN, CDR2 SYDVKM, per germline. This CDR3 reads CASSDWRPANTGELFF. The CDR3 coding sequence is TGTGCCAGCAGTGACTGGCGGCCCGCGAACACCGGGGAGCTGTTTTTT.

This clonotype has more than one count but fewer than ten. V usage is TRBV11-2 and J usage is TRBJ1-2, with D perhaps TRBD1 (6 bases). Germline CDR1 SGHAT, CDR2 FQNNGV. The CDR3 spans 19 residues. V was pared by 0 bases and J by 4 bases, with 24 bases between. The CDR3 region has the DNA TGTGCCAGCAGCTTAGATCTCCCGGCAGGGGCACCCGCTCCCTATGGCTACACCTTC. Encoded protein: CASSLDLPAGAPAPYGYTF. Supplemented by reference TRBV11-2 and TRBJ1-2, the full variable domain reads EAGVAQSPRYKIIEKRQSVAFWCNPISGHATLYWYQQILGQGPKLLIQFQNNGVVDDSQLPKDRFSAERLKGVDSTLKIQPAKLEDSAVYLCASSLDLPAGAPAPYGYTFGSGTRLTVV.

The CDR3 reads CATSGFGRGRSVNTGELFF. DNA for the CDR3: TGTGCCACCAGTGGGTTCGGCAGGGGGCGGTCAGTTAACACCGGGGAGCTGTTTTTT. V usage is TRBV24-1 and J usage is TRBJ2-2; 8 bases are shared with TRBD1. V shed 5 bases, J shed 2 bases, and the junction held 15 bases outside the gene matches. Germline V gene lookup returns CDR1 KGHDR and CDR2 SFDVKD. The length of the CDR3 is 19 residues.

J is TRBJ2-1 and V is TRBV5-4, with TRBD2 identical over 13 bases. Germline CDR1 SGHNT, CDR2 YYREEE (reference sequence). V lost 2 bases to trimming and J lost 7 bases; unmatched junction nucleotides: 3. This CDR3 is built from 15 residues. Here the CDR3 reads CASSFQTSGRNEQFF. The CDR3 DNA reads TGTGCCAGCAGCTTCCAGACTAGCGGGAGGAATGAGCAGTTCTTC. The variable domain in full, completed from reference TRBV5-4 and TRBJ2-1, reads ETGVTQSPTHLIKTRGQQVTLRCSSQSGHNTVSWYQQALGQGPQFIFQYYREEENGRGNFPPRFSGLQFPNYSSELNVNALELDDSALYLCASSFQTSGRNEQFFGPGTRLTVL.

This clonotype was counted between two and nine times. V and J are TRBV7-9 and TRBJ1-1; D is possibly TRBD1 (5 bases). The CDR3 spans 15 residues. CDR1 and CDR2 (germline): SEHNR, FQNEAQ (reference sequence). The V gene lost 5 bases and the J gene lost 1 base, with 14 bases spanning the gap. CDR3 nucleotides: TGTGCCAGCAGCCCCCGGGGGAAGGAGAACACTGAAGCTTTCTTT. This encodes CASSPRGKENTEAFF.